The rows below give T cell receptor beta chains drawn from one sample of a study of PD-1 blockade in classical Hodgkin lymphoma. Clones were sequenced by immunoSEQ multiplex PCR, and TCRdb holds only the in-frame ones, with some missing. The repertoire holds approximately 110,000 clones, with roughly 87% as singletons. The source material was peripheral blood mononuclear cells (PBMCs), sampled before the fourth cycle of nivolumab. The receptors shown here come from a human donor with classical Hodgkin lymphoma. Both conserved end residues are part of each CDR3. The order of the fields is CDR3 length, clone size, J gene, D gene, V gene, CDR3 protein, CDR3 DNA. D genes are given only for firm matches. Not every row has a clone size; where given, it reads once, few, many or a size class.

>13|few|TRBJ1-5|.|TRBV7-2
CASSFDSSQPQHF
TGTGCCAGCAGCTTCGACAGTTCGCAGCCCCAGCATTTT
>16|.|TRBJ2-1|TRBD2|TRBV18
CASSPLTSGPYNEQFF
TGTGCCAGCTCACCCCTGACTAGCGGGCCCTACAATGAGCAGTTCTTC
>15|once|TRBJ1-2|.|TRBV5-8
CASSRPGGRDYGYTF
TGTGCCAGCAGCAGACCCGGGGGGAGAGACTATGGCTACACCTTC
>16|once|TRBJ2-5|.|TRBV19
CASSIDGTSSGETQYF
TGTGCCAGTAGTATCGATGGGACATCCTCAGGGGAGACCCAGTACTTC
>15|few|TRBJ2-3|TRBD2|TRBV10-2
CASTPTSVGTDTQYF
TGCGCCAGCACTCCGACTAGCGTTGGCACAGATACGCAGTATTTT
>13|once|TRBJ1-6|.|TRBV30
CAWSVLGNSPLHF
TGTGCCTGGAGTGTTCTAGGGAACTCACCCCTCCACTTT
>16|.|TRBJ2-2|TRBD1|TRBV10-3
CAISESNRGITGELFF
TGTGCCATCAGTGAGTCGAACAGGGGGATAACCGGGGAGCTGTTTTTT
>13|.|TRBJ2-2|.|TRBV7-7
CASSPFPFGELFF
TGTGCTAGCAGCCCCTTCCCTTTCGGGGAGCTGTTTTTT
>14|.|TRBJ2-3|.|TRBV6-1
CASRPAAPTDTQYF
TGTGCCAGCAGACCCGCGGCGCCCACAGATACGCAGTATTTT
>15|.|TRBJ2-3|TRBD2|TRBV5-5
CASSFGGGSADTQYF
TGTGCCAGCAGCTTTGGCGGGGGGAGCGCAGATACGCAGTATTTT
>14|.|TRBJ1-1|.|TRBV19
CASSLVQFSTEAFF
TGTGCCAGTAGTCTCGTTCAGTTTAGCACTGAAGCTTTCTTT
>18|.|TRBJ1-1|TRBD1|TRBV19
CASSTSLRTGGDNTEAFF
TGTGCCAGTAGTACAAGTCTAAGGACAGGGGGCGACAACACTGAAGCTTTCTTT
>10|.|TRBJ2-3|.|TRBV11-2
CASSKDTQYF
TGTGCCAGCAGCAAGGATACGCAGTATTTT
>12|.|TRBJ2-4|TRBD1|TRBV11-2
CASSGQDRIQYF
TGTGCCAGCAGCGGACAGGACCGTATTCAGTACTTC
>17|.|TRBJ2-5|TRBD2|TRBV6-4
CASSDSKLAGVPETQYF
TGTGCCAGCAGTGACTCTAAACTAGCGGGAGTCCCAGAGACCCAGTACTTC
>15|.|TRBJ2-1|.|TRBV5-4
CASSLAAGVYNEQFF
TGTGCCAGCAGCTTGGCGGCAGGGGTCTACAATGAGCAGTTCTTC
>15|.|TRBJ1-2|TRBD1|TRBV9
CASSVEGQGHYGYTF
TGTGCCAGCAGCGTAGAGGGACAGGGTCACTATGGCTACACCTTC
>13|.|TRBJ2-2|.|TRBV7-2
CATTGTNTGELFF
TGTGCCACCACTGGAACGAACACCGGGGAGCTGTTTTTT
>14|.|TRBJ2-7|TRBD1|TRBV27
CASSPGPGTGMGYF
TGTGCCAGCAGTCCCGGTCCCGGGACAGGGATGGGGTACTTC
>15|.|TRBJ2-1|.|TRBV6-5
CASSTLAVRYNEQFF
TGTGCCAGCAGTACCTTAGCGGTCAGATACAATGAGCAGTTCTTC
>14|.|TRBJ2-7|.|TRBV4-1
CASSQDEVDYEQYF
TGCGCCAGCAGCCAAGATGAAGTCGACTACGAGCAGTACTTC
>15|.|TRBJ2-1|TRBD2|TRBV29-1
CSVKRGLAGVNEQFF
TGCAGCGTAAAGCGGGGACTAGCGGGAGTGAATGAGCAGTTCTTC
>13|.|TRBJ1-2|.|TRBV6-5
CASSYSDRRDYTF
TGTGCCAGCAGTTACAGCGACCGTAGGGACTACACCTTC
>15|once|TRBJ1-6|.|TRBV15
CATSRISRGNSPLHF
TGTGCCACCAGCAGAATTTCCAGGGGTAATTCACCCCTCCACTTT
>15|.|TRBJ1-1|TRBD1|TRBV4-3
CASSQEGTDHTEAFF
TGCGCCAGCAGCCAAGAAGGGACAGACCACACTGAAGCTTTCTTT
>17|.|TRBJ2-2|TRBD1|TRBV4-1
CASSQAGTGDGTGELFF
TGCGCCAGCAGCCAAGCAGGGACAGGGGACGGCACCGGGGAGCTGTTTTTT
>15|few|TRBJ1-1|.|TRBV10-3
CAISETQDLNTEAFF
TGTGCCATCAGTGAGACACAAGACCTGAACACTGAAGCTTTCTTT
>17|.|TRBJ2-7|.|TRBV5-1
CASSRLAGTDASYEQYF
TGCGCCAGCAGCCGACTAGCCGGGACAGACGCCTCCTACGAGCAGTACTTC
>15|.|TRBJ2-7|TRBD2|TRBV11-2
CASSFQGAGGLEQYF
TGTGCCAGCAGCTTTCAAGGAGCGGGAGGGCTTGAGCAGTACTTC
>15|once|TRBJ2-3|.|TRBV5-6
CASSNGGSDTDTQYF
TGTGCCAGCAGCAACGGCGGTAGCGACACAGATACGCAGTATTTT
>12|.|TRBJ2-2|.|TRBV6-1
CASRSGTGELFF
TGTGCCAGCAGGTCCGGGACCGGGGAGCTGTTTTTT
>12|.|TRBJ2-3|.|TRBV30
CAWSEGGIVIHF
TGTGCCTGGAGTGAGGGCGGGATAGTGATACATTTT
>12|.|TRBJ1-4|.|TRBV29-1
CSVEDGEGKLFF
TGCAGCGTTGAAGATGGGGAGGGAAAACTGTTTTTT
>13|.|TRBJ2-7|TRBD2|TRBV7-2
CASSFRLASEQYF
TGTGCCAGCAGCTTTAGACTAGCGAGCGAGCAGTACTTC
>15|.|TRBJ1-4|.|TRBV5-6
CASRSWGSPNEKLFF
TGTGCCAGCAGATCGTGGGGTTCCCCTAATGAAAAACTGTTTTTT
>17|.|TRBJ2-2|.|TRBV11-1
CASSPGTSESYTGELFF
TGTGCCAGCAGCCCCGGGACTTCCGAGAGTTACACCGGGGAGCTGTTTTTT
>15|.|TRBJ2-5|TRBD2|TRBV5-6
CASRRSGDGRETQYF
TGTGCCAGCAGGCGTAGCGGGGACGGTAGGGAGACCCAGTACTTC
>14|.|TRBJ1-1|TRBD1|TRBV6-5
CASSAGTGNTEAFF
TGTGCCAGCAGTGCCGGGACAGGGAACACTGAAGCTTTCTTT
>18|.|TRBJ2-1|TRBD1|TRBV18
CASSPQETGTGPYNEQFF
TGTGCCAGCTCACCCCAAGAAACCGGGACAGGGCCCTACAATGAGCAGTTCTTC
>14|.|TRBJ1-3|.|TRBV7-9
CASTPLSAVDTIYF
TGTGCCAGCACCCCCCTGAGCGCGGTAGACACCATATATTTT
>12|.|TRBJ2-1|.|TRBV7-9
CASSARLNEQFF
TGTGCCAGCAGCGCCAGGCTAAATGAGCAGTTCTTC
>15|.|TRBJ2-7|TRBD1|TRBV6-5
CASSLGTGAGYEQYF
TGTGCCAGCAGTCTGGGGACAGGGGCCGGTTACGAGCAGTACTTC
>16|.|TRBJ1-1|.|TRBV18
CASSLSEGLLNTEAFF
TGTGCCAGCTCACTATCCGAAGGACTTCTAAACACTGAAGCTTTCTTT